This T cell receptor (beta chain) was profiled in a study of blood T cell repertoires in COVID-19. Study details: The cDNA or gDNA used as material had been derived from T cells, B-cell-depleted T cells, or PBMCs.

Measured with immunoSEQ multiplex PCR; TCRdb has only the in-frame clones, and not every one. The sample lists 250,000 to 300,000 clones, around 86% occurring once. Trimming took 0 bases from V and 7 from J, leaving 9 bases between them. The CDR3 has 13 residues. In this sample, this clone turned up once. The chain has TRBV12-3 or TRBV12-4 and TRBJ1-1; the D gene is possibly TRBD1 (5 bases). Sample: peripheral blood. This clonotype originated in a man aged 45 to 65 with acute or convalescent COVID-19. The CDR3 nucleotides are TGTGCCAGCAGTTTAGCGCGGGGGGTTGAAGCTTTCTTT. Its translation is CASSLARGVEAFF.